This TCR beta chain was sequenced during a study of graft-versus-host responses after intestinal transplantation. Study as a whole: Each recipient received a multivisceral, liver-intestinal, or isolated intestinal graft. After anti-thymocyte globulin induction, recipients took tacrolimus and steroids for three to four years. Whole-study findings and limits: Marrow from the recipient contained GvH clones, some of which had appeared first in ileum or blood.

To note about this clone: Its cognate antigen is unknown.

Assay: immunoSEQ multiplex PCR; the TCRdb copy retains only in-frame clones and omits some. The sample lists more than 95,000 clones; 90% to 95% were seen once. The germline gives CDR1 MNHNS, CDR2 SASEGT. The CDR3 is made up of 16 amino acids. The V segment lost 3 bases and the J segment 4 bases; nucleotides outside the gene matches: 5. This TCR was recovered from a human donor who received an intestinal transplant. The sample consisted of unstimulated CD4+ T cells sorted from spleen or lymph node cells, taken before intestinal transplant. The chain carries TRBV6-1 and TRBJ2-1, with TRBD2 matching 11 bases. CDR3 region: CASSERRLAGYNEQFF. The CDR3 nucleotides are TGTGCCAGCAGTGAGAGGCGACTAGCGGGGTACAATGAGCAGTTCTTC.